This paragraph covers one TCR beta chain sequence. The V and J ends lost 3 bases and 4 bases, in that order; junction bases with no gene match: 5. The CDR3 loop spans 15 amino acids. CDR1 and CDR2 (germline): SGHTS, YDEGEE. This sample stems from a study of PD-L1 blockade in urothelial cancer. Profiled with immunoSEQ multiplex PCR; TCRdb holds only in-frame clones, not every one. The table records under 100,000 clones, around 80% of them present only once. The receptor comes from a man aged 65-85 years with urothelial cancer. Sequencing used PBMCs, obtained around atezolizumab (anti-PD-L1) treatment. J is TRBJ2-1 and V is TRBV5-8; 9 bases fit TRBD1. As DNA, the CDR3 is TGTGCCAGCAGCTGGGTGGACAGGGGTTACAATGAGCAGTTCTTC. This encodes CASSWVDRGYNEQFF. Variable domain in full (rest from reference TRBV5-8 and TRBJ2-1): EAGVTQSPTHLIKTRGQQATLRCSPISGHTSVYWYQQALGLGLQFLLWYDEGEERNRGNFPPRFSGRQFPNYSSELNVNALELEDSALYLCASSWVDRGYNEQFFGPGTRLTVL.